These T cell receptor beta chains were read from a single sample in a study of cytomegalovirus exposure and HLA in healthy donors. Assay: immunoSEQ multiplex PCR; the TCRdb copy retains only in-frame clones and omits some. The data hold 130,000 or so clones, with roughly 90% observed a single time. Sequencing was performed on PBMCs. The receptor set was obtained from a woman aged 18 to 35 in good health and CMV-seronegative. Both conserved end residues are part of each CDR3. Fields, in order: J gene, V gene, CDR3 length, D gene, CDR3 protein, CDR3 DNA. The D gene is left open where the match is weak.

TRBJ2-2,TRBV10-3,14,.,CAIKEAANTGELFF,TGTGCCATCAAGGAGGCCGCGAACACCGGGGAGCTGTTTTTT
TRBJ2-2,TRBV4-2,17,TRBD2,CASSQDLGGMEAGELFF,TGTGCCAGCAGCCAAGATTTGGGGGGGATGGAGGCCGGGGAGCTGTTTTTT
TRBJ1-5,TRBV18,15,TRBD1,CASSPGTGRNQPQHF,TGTGCCAGCTCACCCGGGACAGGGAGAAATCAGCCCCAGCATTTT
TRBJ2-1,TRBV5-1,14,TRBD2,CASSDGLARREQFF,TGCGCCAGCAGCGACGGACTAGCGCGAAGAGAGCAGTTCTTC
TRBJ1-4,TRBV25-1,15,.,CASSVQTAPNEKLFF,TGTGCCAGCAGTGTCCAGACAGCCCCCAATGAAAAACTGTTTTTT
TRBJ1-2,TRBV5-6,16,.,CASREQTGFGNYGYTF,TGTGCCAGCAGAGAGCAGACAGGTTTTGGTAACTATGGCTACACCTTC
TRBJ2-2,TRBV7-6,19,.,CASSLAGVRTTAGTGELFF,TGTGCCAGCAGCTTAGCTGGGGTCAGGACCACCGCGGGCACCGGGGAGCTGTTTTTT
TRBJ1-5,TRBV2,14,.,CASSSQGFNQPQHF,TGTGCCAGCAGTTCTCAGGGATTCAATCAGCCCCAGCATTTT
TRBJ2-5,TRBV27,14,TRBD2,CASSPGLGVETQYF,TGTGCCAGCAGTCCGGGACTAGGGGTTGAGACCCAGTACTTC
TRBJ2-2,TRBV7-6,18,.,CASSLGGQGKANTGELFF,TGTGCCAGCAGCTTAGGAGGTCAGGGGAAAGCGAACACCGGGGAGCTGTTTTTT
TRBJ2-5,TRBV5-6,17,TRBD1,CASSLAVRTGSGETQYF,TGTGCCAGCAGCCTTGCCGTGAGGACAGGGAGCGGAGAGACCCAGTACTTC
TRBJ2-1,TRBV7-2,18,TRBD1,CASSLVGRGQGAYNEQFF,TGTGCCAGCAGCTTAGTGGGCAGAGGACAGGGGGCCTACAATGAGCAGTTCTTC
TRBJ2-5,TRBV7-2,14,.,CASSLGGGKRTQYF,TGTGCCAGCAGCTTAGGGGGCGGGAAGAGGACCCAGTACTTC
TRBJ2-5,TRBV27,15,.,CASSTAGESQETQYF,TGTGCCAGCAGTACTGCAGGGGAAAGCCAAGAGACCCAGTACTTC
TRBJ1-3,TRBV2,15,TRBD1,CASSLDRGDGNTIYF,TGTGCCAGCAGTCTGGACAGGGGTGATGGAAACACCATATATTTT
TRBJ2-7,TRBV2,13,TRBD1,CASSTGTGREQYF,TGTGCCAGCAGTACCGGGACAGGGAGGGAGCAGTACTTC